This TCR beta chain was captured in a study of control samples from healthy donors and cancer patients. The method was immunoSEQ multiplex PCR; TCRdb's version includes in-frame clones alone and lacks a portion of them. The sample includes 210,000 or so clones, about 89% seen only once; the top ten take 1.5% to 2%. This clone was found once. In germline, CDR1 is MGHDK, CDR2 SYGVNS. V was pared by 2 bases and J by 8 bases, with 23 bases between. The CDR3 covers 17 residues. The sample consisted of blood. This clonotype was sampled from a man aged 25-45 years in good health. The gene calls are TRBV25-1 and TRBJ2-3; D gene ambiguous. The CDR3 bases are TGTGCCAGCAGTGAAACAATTACTGATGTTAGCTTAGGTACGCAGTATTTT. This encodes CASSETITDVSLGTQYF.